This T cell receptor (beta chain) was observed in a study of CD8+ T cells in alopecia areata. Whole-study context: Those patients who were treated received oral tofacitinib, which was given at 5 to 10 mg twice daily for moderate-to-severe alopecia areata. Patients remained on tofacitinib for 6 to 18 months and then went 6 months without it. Notes on the study in general: Tofacitinib yielded significantly lower scalp clonality and fewer expanded CD8+ clones among the top 100.

Isolated RNA was reverse transcribed into cDNA used as the sequencing template. TCRdb keeps only in-frame clones here, not all; method: immunoSEQ multiplex PCR. The sample holds about 210,000 clones, around two fifths seen once. The length of the CDR3 is 12 residues. CDR1 is SEHNR, CDR2 FQNEAQ, per germline (reference sequence). Trimming shortened V by 3 bases and J by 8 bases, and 7 bases separated the two germline ends. This clone was seen only a few times. Its specificity is not known. The sample contains more than one DNA sequence encoding this CDR3. This sample's treatment: oral pan-JAK inhibitor, 5-10 mg twice daily. Researchers gathered lesional scalp punch biopsies and peripheral blood from patients with alopecia areata.

The receptor was derived from a human donor with alopecia areata. The chain has TRBV7-9 and TRBJ1-4; D uncertain. The sample consisted of CD4+ T cells sorted from blood, taken at approximately week 30, from a patient treated with tofacitinib. The CDR3 loop is CASSLVAEKLFF. Written as DNA, the CDR3 is TGTGCCAGCAGCTTGGTCGCAGAAAAACTGTTTTTT.